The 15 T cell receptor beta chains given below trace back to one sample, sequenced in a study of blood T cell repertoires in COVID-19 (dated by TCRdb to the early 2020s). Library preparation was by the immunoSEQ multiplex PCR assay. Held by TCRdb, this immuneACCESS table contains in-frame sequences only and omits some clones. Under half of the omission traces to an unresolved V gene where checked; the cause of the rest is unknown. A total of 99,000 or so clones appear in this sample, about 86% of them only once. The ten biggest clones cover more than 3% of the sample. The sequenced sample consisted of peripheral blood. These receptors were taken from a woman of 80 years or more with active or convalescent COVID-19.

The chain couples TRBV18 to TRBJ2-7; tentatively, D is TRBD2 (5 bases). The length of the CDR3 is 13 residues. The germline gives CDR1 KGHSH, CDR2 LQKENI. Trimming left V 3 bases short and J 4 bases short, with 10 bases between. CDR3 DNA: TGTGCCAGCTCACCCACTAGTACGTACGAGCAGTACTTC. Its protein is CASSPTSTYEQYF.

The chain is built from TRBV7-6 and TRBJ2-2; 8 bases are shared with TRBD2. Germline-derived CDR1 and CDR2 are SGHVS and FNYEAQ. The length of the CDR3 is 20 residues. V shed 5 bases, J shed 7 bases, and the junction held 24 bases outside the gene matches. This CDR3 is CASSLTISGGLGNKLGELFF. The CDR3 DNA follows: TGTGCCAGCAGCCTTACTATAAGCGGGGGCCTCGGGAATAAACTCGGGGAGCTGTTTTTT.

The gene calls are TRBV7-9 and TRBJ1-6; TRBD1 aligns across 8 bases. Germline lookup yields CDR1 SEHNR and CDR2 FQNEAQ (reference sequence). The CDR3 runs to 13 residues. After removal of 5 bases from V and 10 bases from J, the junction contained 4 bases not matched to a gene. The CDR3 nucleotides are TGTGCCAGCAGCGGGACAGGATCCTCACCCCTCCACTTT. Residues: CASSGTGSSPLHF.

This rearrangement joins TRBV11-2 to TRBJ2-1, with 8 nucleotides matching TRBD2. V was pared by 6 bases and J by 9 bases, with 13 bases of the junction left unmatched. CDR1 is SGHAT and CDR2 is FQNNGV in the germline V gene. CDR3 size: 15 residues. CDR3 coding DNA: TGTGCCAGCAGAAACCCCCCAGCGGGAGATGTTGAGCAGTTCTTC. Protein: CASRNPPAGDVEQFF. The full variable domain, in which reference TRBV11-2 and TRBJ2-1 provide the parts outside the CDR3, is EAGVAQSPRYKIIEKRQSVAFWCNPISGHATLYWYQQILGQGPKLLIQFQNNGVVDDSQLPKDRFSAERLKGVDSTLKIQPAKLEDSAVYLCASRNPPAGDVEQFFGPGTRLTVL.

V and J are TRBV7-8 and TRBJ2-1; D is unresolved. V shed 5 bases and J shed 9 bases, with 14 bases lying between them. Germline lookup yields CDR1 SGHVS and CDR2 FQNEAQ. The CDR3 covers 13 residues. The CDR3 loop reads CASSGVSGREQFF. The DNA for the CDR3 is TGTGCCAGCAGCGGCGTAAGTGGGCGTGAGCAGTTCTTC. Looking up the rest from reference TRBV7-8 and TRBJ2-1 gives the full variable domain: GAGVSQSPRYKVAKRGQDVALRCDPISGHVSLFWYQQALGQGPEFLTYFQNEAQLDKSGLPSDRFFAERPEGSVSTLKIQRTQQEDSAVYLCASSGVSGREQFFGPGTRLTVL.

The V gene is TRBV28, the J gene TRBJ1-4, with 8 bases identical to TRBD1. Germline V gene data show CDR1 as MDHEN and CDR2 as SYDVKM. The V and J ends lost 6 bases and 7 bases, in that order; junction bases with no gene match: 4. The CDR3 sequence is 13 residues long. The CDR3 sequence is CASRGTGVEKLFF. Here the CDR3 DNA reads TGTGCCAGCAGGGGGACAGGCGTTGAAAAACTGTTTTTT.

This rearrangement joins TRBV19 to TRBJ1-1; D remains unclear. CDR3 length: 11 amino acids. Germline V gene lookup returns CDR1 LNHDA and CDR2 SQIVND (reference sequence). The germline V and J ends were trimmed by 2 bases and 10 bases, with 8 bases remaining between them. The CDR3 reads CASSIWEVAFF. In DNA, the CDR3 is TGTGCCAGTAGTATATGGGAGGTAGCTTTCTTT.

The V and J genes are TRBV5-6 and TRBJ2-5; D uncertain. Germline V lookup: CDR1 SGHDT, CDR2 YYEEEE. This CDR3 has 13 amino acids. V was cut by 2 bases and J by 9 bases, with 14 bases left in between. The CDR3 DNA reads TGTGCCAGCAGCTTATACAACGATCGTTCCCAGTACTTC. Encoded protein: CASSLYNDRSQYF.

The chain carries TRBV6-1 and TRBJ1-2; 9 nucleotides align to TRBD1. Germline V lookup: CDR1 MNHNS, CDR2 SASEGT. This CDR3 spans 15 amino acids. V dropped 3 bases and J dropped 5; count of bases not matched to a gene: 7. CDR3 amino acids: CASSDRGQGPYGYTF. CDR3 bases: TGTGCCAGCAGTGACCGCGGACAGGGGCCGTATGGCTACACCTTC.

CDR3 in amino acids: CASSAQGGIYNEQFF. The CDR3 DNA is TGTGCCAGCAGTGCTCAGGGCGGCATCTACAATGAGCAGTTCTTC. This sequence joins TRBV2 and TRBJ2-1; maybe TRBD1 (5 bases). V lost 4 bases and J 3 bases, leaving 13 bases between the germline ends. CDR1 SNHLY and CDR2 FYNNEI come from the germline V gene. This CDR3 region has 15 residues.

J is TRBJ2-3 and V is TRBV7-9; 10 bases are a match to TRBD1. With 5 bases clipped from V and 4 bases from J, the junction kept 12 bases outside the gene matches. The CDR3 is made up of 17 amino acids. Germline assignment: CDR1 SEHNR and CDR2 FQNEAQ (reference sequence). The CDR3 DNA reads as TGTGCCAGCAGCCCGCCCCCGGGACAGGGGAGTGCAGATACGCAGTATTTT. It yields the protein CASSPPPGQGSADTQYF.

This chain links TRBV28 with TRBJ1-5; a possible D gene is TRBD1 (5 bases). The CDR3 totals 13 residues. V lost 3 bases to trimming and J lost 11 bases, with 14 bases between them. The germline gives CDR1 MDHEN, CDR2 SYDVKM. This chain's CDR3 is CASSLPQPRAQHF. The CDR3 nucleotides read TGTGCCAGCAGTTTGCCGCAACCCAGGGCCCAGCATTTT.

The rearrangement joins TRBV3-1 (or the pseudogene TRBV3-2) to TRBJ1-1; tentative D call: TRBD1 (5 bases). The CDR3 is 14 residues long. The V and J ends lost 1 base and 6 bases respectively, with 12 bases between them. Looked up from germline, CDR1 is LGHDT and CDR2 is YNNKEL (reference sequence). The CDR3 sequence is CASSQAGRVSEAFF. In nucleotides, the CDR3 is TGTGCCAGCAGCCAAGCGGGCAGGGTTTCTGAAGCTTTCTTT.

CDR3 coding DNA: TGTGCCAGCAGCTTATTCGCTAGCGGGGGGACCTTCAATGAGCAGTTCTTC. Amino acids: CASSLFASGGTFNEQFF. The rearrangement joins TRBV7-2 to TRBJ2-1, with 11 bases identical to TRBD2. This CDR3 region has 17 residues. The germline gives CDR1 SGHTA, CDR2 FQGNSA. V shed 2 bases and J 6 bases; nucleotides not matched to a gene: 9.

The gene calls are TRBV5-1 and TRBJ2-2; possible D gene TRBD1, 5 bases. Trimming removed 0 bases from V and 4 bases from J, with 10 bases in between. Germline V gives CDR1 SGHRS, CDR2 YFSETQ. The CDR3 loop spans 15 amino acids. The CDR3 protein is CASSLAAGPTGELFF. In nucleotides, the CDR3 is TGCGCCAGCAGCTTGGCCGCAGGGCCCACCGGGGAGCTGTTTTTT.